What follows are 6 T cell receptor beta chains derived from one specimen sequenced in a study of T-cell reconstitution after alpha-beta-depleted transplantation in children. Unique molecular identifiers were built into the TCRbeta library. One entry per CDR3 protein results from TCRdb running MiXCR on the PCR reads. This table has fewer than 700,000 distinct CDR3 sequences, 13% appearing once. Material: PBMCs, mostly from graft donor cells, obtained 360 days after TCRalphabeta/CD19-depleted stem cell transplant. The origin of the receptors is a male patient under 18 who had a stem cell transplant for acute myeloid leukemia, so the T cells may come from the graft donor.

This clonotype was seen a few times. The DNA of the CDR3 is TGTGCCACCAGCAGGGACAGTGGGGGGGAGACCCAGTACTTC. Translation gives CATSRDSGGETQYF. V and J are TRBV15 and TRBJ2-5, with D perhaps TRBD1 or TRBD2 (6 bases each). The CDR3 totals 14 residues. V was cut by 3 bases and J by 5 bases, with 13 bases left in between. Per the germline V gene, CDR1 is LNHNV and CDR2 is YYDKDF (reference sequence).

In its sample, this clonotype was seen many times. The CDR3 DNA follows: TGTGCCAGCAGCACATCCTCGCTGCACATTCAGTACTTC. Its protein product is CASSTSSLHIQYF. The chain joins TRBV7-9 to TRBJ2-4; no reliable D call. CDR1 and CDR2 from the germline V gene are SEHNR and FQNEAQ (reference sequence). The germline V and J ends were trimmed by 5 bases and 8 bases, with 13 bases remaining between them. This CDR3 region has 13 residues.

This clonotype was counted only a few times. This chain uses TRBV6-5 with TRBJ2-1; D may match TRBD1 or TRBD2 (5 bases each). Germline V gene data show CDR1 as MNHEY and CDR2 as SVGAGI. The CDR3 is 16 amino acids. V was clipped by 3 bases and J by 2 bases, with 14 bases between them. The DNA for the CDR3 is TGTGCCAGCAGTTATCCGGGACGGGCCGCCTACAATGAGCAGTTCTTC. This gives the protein CASSYPGRAAYNEQFF.

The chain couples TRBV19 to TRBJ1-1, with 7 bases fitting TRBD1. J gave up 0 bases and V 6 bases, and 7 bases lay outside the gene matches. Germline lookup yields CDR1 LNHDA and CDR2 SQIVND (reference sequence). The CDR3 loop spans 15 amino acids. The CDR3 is CASRQTGTVNTEAFF. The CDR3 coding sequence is TGTGCCAGTAGACAAACCGGGACAGTGAACACTGAAGCTTTCTTT.

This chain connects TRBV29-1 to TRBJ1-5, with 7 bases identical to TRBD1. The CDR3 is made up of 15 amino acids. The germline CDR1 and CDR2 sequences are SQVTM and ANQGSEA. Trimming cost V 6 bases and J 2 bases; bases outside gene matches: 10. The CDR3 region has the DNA TGCAGCGTGGTTACAGGGGTGGTGGGCAATCAGCCCCAGCATTTT. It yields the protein CSVVTGVVGNQPQHF.

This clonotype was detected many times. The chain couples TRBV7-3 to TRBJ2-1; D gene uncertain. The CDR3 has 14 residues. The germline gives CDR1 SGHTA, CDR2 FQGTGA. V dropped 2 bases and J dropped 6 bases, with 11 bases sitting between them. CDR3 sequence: CASSLGGLANEQFF. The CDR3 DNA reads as TGTGCCAGCAGCTTAGGTGGCCTCGCCAATGAGCAGTTCTTC.